Below are 15 T cell receptor beta chains sequenced from a single sample in a study of CXCR3-negative and CXCR3-positive naive CD8 T cells. UMI-labeled 5' RACE TRB cDNA libraries were prepared from the cells. For each CDR3 protein, TCRdb gives one entry from its re-call of the 5' RACE reads, without DNA. This sample lists about 98,000 distinct CDR3 sequences; its ten largest clones have about 1%. These TCRs are of unknown antigen specificity. Study-wide results and limits: TRB CDR3s were more hydrophobic in CXCR3-positive than in CXCR3-negative naive cells.

The sequenced sample consisted of naive CXCR3+ CD8+ T cells from blood. Subset indicated: CD45RO-CCR7+CD27+CD95- naive CD8+ T cells expressing CXCR3 (TNR3+). The source of these receptors is a human donor in good health. Some clones in this sample may be carry-over from other donors' samples.

The rearrangement uses TRBV20-1 and TRBJ2-7; the TCRdb D gene call, TRBD1, has no DNA to confirm it. The CDR3 has 15 residues. CDR1 and CDR2 from the germline V gene are DFQATT and SNEGSKA (reference sequence). CDR3 protein: CSARPPGTGVYEQYF.

V is TRBV27 and J is TRBJ2-7. This CDR3 contains 18 residues. CDR1 is MNHEY, CDR2 SMNVEV, per germline (reference sequence). CDR3 residues: CASSLLAGRGSITYEQYF.

The rearrangement uses TRBV4-3 and TRBJ2-3. The CDR3 is made up of 13 amino acids. Germline values: CDR1 LGHNA, CDR2 YSLEER. The CDR3 protein is CASSQGQTDTQYF.

This chain connects TRBV14 to TRBJ1-1. CDR1 is SGHDN and CDR2 is FVKESK in the germline V gene. The CDR3 consists of 13 residues. This CDR3 is CASSLLGYTEAFF.

This chain links TRBV7-9 with TRBJ2-2; TCRdb's D call of TRBD2 is untestable without DNA. The germline V gene encodes CDR1 SEHNR and CDR2 FQNEAQ (reference sequence). The length of the CDR3 is 17 residues. CDR3 region: CASSSPTQAPGTGELFF.

The chain couples TRBV6-4 to TRBJ2-1. The germline gives CDR1 MRHNA, CDR2 SNTAGT. The CDR3 is 14 amino acids. This CDR3 reads CASSDSGVSNEQLF.

The V gene is TRBV10-3, the J gene TRBJ2-7; TCRdb proposes TRBD1, but this gene call is untestable without DNA. CDR1 and CDR2 (germline): ENHRY, SYGVKD. The CDR3 is made up of 20 amino acids. The CDR3 loop reads CAISESLVSGRDRDPYEQYF.

The chain couples TRBV12-3 or TRBV12-4 to TRBJ2-3; TCRdb's D call, TRBD1, is unchecked because there is no DNA. CDR3 length: 16 amino acids. The CDR3 is CASSLSGTVSTDTQYF.

The chain carries TRBV14 and TRBJ2-7; no DNA is available, so the TRBD1 call from TCRdb remains unchecked. The CDR3 is 15 amino acids. Germline CDR1 SGHDN, CDR2 FVKESK. This CDR3 reads CASSQWDRATYEQYF.

The V and J genes are TRBV7-6 and TRBJ2-7; as DNA is missing, the TRBD2 call by TCRdb cannot be tested. Per germline, CDR1 SGHVS and CDR2 FNYEAQ. This CDR3 is 14 amino acids long. CDR3 residues: CASSSGPRVYEQYF.

The rearrangement uses TRBV9 and TRBJ2-1; TCRdb gives TRBD1 as the D gene, but with no DNA this cannot be confirmed. Per the germline V gene, CDR1 is SGDLS and CDR2 is YYNGEE. This CDR3 has 17 amino acids. CDR3 amino acids: CASSVFDRVGSVDEQFF.

The rearrangement uses TRBV12-3 or TRBV12-4 and TRBJ1-5; as DNA is missing, the TRBD1 call by TCRdb cannot be tested. The CDR3 contains 18 residues. CDR3 protein: CASSSGGQGTDFDQPQHF.

The chain recombines TRBV2 with TRBJ2-7; TCRdb picks TRBD1, but there is no DNA to check that call. The CDR3 spans 15 residues. Germline CDR1 reads SNHLY; CDR2 reads FYNNEI. CDR3 region: CASRGTGGAAYEQYF. Full variable domain (remainder filled in from reference TRBV2 and TRBJ2-7): EPEVTQTPSHQVTQMGQEVILRCVPISNHLYFYWYRQILGQKVEFLVSFYNNEISEKSEIFDDQFSVERPDGSNFTLKIRSTKLEDSAMYFCASRGTGGAAYEQYFGPGTRLTVT.

J is TRBJ2-5 and V is TRBV6-2 or TRBV6-3. Germline values: CDR1 MNHEY, CDR2 SVGEGT. There are 14 residues in the CDR3. The CDR3: CASSYVGYQETQYF.

The chain carries TRBV18 and TRBJ2-2; TCRdb indicates TRBD1, and absent DNA this call remains unverified. The CDR3 covers 17 residues. In germline, CDR1 is KGHSH, CDR2 LQKENI. This chain's CDR3 is CASSDDRENANTGELFF. Looking up the rest from reference TRBV18 and TRBJ2-2 gives the full variable domain: NAGVMQNPRHLVRRRGQEARLRCSPMKGHSHVYWYRQLPEEGLKFMVYLQKENIIDESGMPKERFSAEFPKEGPSILRIQQVVRGDSAAYFCASSDDRENANTGELFFGEGSRLTVL.